This TCR beta chain came from a study of T-cell reconstitution after alpha-beta-depleted transplantation in children. The library targeted TCRbeta and was prepared with unique molecular identifiers. From the PCR reads, TCRdb called clonotypes with MiXCR, one entry per CDR3 protein. This sample carries a few hundred thousand distinct CDR3 sequences, about a tenth of them seen once, and the ten largest clones take around 2.5%. This receptor was obtained from a human donor who donated a stem cell graft to a child with acute lymphoblastic leukemia. The starting material was PBMCs from the stem cell graft donor, obtained from the stem cell graft.

The CDR3 DNA is TGCAGTGCTAGAGACCCCCTTTTGGCTAGCGGGAGAACAGATACGCAGTATTTT. It is translated as CSARDPLLASGRTDTQYF. This rearrangement joins TRBV20-1 to TRBJ2-3; 10 bases line up with TRBD2. J was trimmed by 3 bases and V by 0 bases; bases with no gene match: 12. The CDR3 runs 18 residues. Germline-derived CDR1 and CDR2 are DFQATT and SNEGSKA (reference sequence).